In this sample, the clone carrying this T cell receptor beta chain turned up a few times. Its antigen is as yet unknown. A single record per CDR3 protein comes from TCRdb applying MiXCR to the reads. The table includes some 150,000 distinct CDR3 sequences, roughly 32% detected once. The CDR3 extends over 15 amino acids. In germline, CDR1 is SQVTM, CDR2 ANQGSEA. V dropped 6 bases and J dropped 4; count of bases not matched to a gene: 13. This record belongs to a study of T cell repertoires in cytomegalovirus infection. Study summary: Public signatures in TCR beta pointed to CMV infection and matching HLA type.

The study's findings and limits: Dominant in the ex vivo response were TCR beta clonotypes restricted by HLA-C and specific for CMV.

Here the sequenced sample was CD8+ T cells from cultured PBMCs, taken from culture after CMV antigen stimulation. The receptor comes from a human donor in good health (CMV status not recorded). Some clones in this sample may be carry-over from other donors' samples. The rearrangement links TRBV29-1 to TRBJ2-7; the match to TRBD1 covers 9 bases. The CDR3 spells CSVTTVKDRGYEQYF. As DNA, the CDR3 is TGCAGCGTCACGACCGTCAAGGACAGGGGTTACGAGCAGTACTTC.